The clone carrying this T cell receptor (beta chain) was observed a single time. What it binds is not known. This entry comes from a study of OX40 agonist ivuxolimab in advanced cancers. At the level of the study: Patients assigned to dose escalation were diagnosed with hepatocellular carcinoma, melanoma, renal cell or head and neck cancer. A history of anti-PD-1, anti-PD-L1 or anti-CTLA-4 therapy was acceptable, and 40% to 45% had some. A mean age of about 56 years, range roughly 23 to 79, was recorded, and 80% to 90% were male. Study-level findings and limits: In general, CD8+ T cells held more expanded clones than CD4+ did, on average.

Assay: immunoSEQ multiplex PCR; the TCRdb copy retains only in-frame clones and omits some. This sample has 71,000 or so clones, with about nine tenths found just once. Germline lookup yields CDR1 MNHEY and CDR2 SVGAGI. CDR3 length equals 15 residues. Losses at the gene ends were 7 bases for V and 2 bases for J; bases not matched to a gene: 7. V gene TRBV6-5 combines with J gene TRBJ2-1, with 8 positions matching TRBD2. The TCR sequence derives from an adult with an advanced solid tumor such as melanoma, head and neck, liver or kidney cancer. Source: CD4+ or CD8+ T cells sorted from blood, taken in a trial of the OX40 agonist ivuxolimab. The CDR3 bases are TGTGCCAGCACCCAACCGGGACTAGCCTACAATGAGCAGTTCTTC. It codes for CASTQPGLAYNEQFF.